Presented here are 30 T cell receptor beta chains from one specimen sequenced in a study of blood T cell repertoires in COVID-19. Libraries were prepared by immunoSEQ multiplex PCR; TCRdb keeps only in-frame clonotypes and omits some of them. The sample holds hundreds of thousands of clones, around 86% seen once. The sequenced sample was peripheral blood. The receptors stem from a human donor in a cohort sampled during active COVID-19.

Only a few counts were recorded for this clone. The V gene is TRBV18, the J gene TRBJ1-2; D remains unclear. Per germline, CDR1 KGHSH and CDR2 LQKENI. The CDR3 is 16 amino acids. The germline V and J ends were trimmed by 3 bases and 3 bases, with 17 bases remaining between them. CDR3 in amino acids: CASSPQAGTLDYGYTF. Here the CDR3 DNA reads TGTGCCAGCTCACCTCAGGCAGGCACGCTCGACTATGGCTACACCTTC.

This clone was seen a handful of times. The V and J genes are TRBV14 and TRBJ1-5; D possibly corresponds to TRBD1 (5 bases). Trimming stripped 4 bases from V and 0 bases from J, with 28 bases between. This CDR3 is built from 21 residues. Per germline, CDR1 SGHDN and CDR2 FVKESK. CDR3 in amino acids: CASSRVPGLFTLGYSNQPQHF. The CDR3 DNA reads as TGTGCCAGCAGCCGCGTCCCGGGACTTTTTACGTTGGGTTATAGCAATCAGCCCCAGCATTTT.

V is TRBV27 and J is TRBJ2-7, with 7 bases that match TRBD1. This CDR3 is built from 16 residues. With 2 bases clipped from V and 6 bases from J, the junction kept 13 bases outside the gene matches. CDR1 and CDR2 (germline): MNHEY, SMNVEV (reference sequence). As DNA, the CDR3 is TGTGCCAGCAGTTTAGCCAAAACCGGGACAGTCGCCGAGCAGTACTTC. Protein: CASSLAKTGTVAEQYF.

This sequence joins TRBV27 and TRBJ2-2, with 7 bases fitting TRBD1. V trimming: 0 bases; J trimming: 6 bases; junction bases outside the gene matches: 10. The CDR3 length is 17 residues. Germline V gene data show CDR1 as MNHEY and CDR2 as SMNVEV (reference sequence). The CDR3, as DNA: TGTGCCAGCAGTTTATCAGCGGCAGGGGGAAATCCCGGGGAGCTGTTTTTT. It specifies CASSLSAAGGNPGELFF.

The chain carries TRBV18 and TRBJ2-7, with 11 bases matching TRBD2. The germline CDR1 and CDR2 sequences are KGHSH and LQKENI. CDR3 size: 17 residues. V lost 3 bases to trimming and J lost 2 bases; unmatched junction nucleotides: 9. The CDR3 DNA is TGTGCCAGCTCACCCGGGACTAGCGGAGTCCGTGCCTACGAGCAGTACTTC. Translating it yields CASSPGTSGVRAYEQYF.

This CDR3 is CASSLSTNYGYTF. The CDR3 DNA is TGTGCCAGCAGTCTTAGCACTAACTATGGCTACACCTTC. This chain joins TRBV12-3 or TRBV12-4 and TRBJ1-2; D remains unclear. Trimming pared 5 bases from V and 0 bases from J, leaving 7 bases between. The CDR3 extends over 13 amino acids.

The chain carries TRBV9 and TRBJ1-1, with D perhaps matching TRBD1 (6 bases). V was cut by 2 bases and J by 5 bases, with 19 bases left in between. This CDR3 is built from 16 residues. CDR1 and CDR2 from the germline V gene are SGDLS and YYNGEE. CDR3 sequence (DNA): TGTGCCAGCAGCGTTATATCCGGGACCACAGGGACTGAAGCTTTCTTT. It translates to CASSVISGTTGTEAFF.

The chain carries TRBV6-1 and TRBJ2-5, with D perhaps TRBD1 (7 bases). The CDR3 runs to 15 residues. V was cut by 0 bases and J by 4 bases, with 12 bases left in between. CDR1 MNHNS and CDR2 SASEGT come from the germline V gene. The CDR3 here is CASSEAPQGGETQYF. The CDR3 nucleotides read TGTGCCAGCAGTGAAGCGCCGCAGGGGGGAGAGACCCAGTACTTC.

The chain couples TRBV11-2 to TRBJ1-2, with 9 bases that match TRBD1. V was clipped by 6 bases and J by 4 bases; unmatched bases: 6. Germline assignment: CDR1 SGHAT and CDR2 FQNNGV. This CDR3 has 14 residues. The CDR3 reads CASRIPGQGYGYTF. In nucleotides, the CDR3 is TGTGCCAGCAGGATACCGGGACAGGGCTATGGCTACACCTTC.

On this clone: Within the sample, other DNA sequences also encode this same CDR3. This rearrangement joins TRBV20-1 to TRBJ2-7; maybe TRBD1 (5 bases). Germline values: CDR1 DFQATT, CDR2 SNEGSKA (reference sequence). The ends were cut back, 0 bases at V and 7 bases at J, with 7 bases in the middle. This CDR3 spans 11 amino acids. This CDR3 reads CSAREGAEQYF. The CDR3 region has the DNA TGCAGTGCTAGAGAAGGGGCTGAGCAGTACTTC.

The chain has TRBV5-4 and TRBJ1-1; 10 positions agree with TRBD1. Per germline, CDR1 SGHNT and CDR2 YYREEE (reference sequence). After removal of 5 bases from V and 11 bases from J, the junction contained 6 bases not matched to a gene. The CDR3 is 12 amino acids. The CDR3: CASSIDRGLAFF. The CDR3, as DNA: TGTGCCAGCAGTATCGACAGGGGGCTGGCTTTCTTT.

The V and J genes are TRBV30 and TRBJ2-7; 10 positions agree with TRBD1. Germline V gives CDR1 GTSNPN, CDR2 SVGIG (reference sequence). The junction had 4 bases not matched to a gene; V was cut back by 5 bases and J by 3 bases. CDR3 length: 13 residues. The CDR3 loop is CAWGTGVGYEQYF. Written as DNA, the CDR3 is TGTGCCTGGGGGACAGGGGTAGGCTACGAGCAGTACTTC.

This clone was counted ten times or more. CDR3 loop: CASSVASTGWSGGNTIYF. The CDR3 DNA sequence: TGTGCCAGCAGCGTAGCTTCGACAGGGTGGAGCGGCGGAAACACCATATATTTT. J is TRBJ1-3 and V is TRBV9, with 7 bases matching TRBD1. This CDR3 comprises 18 residues. Germline-derived CDR1 and CDR2 are SGDLS and YYNGEE. V lost 0 bases to trimming and J lost 4 bases; unmatched junction nucleotides: 13.

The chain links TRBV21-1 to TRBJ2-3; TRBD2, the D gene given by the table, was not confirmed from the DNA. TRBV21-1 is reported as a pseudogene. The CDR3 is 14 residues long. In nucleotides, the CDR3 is TGTGCCAGCAGCAACGGGACTACCACAGATACGCAGTATTTT. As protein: CASSNGTTTDTQYF.

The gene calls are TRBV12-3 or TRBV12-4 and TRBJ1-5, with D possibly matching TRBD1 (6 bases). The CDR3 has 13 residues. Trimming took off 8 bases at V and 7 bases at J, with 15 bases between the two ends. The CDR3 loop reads CASRLQGSQPQHF. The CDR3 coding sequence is TGTGCCAGCCGCTTACAGGGTTCCCAGCCCCAGCATTTT.

The CDR3 is CSVGRDRYTEAFF. DNA for the CDR3: TGCAGCGTCGGACGGGACAGGTACACTGAAGCTTTCTTT. The chain uses TRBV29-1 and TRBJ1-1, with TRBD1 matching 8 bases. The germline gives CDR1 SQVTM, CDR2 ANQGSEA. The CDR3 contains 13 residues. The V gene end was trimmed by 6 bases and the J gene end by 3 bases; junction bases not matched to a gene: 6. Variable domain in full (rest from reference TRBV29-1 and TRBJ1-1): SAVISQKPSRDICQRGTSLTIQCQVDSQVTMMFWYRQQPGQSLTLIATANQGSEATYESGFVIDKFPISRPNLTFSTLTVSNMSPEDSSIYLCSVGRDRYTEAFFGQGTRLTVV.

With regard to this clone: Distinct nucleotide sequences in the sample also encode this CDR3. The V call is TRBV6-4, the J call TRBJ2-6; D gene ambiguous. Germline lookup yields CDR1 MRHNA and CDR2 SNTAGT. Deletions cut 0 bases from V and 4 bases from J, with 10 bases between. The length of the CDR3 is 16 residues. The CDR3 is CASSDSAGSGANVLTF. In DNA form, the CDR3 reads TGTGCCAGCAGTGACTCGGCCGGGTCCGGGGCCAACGTCCTGACTTTC.

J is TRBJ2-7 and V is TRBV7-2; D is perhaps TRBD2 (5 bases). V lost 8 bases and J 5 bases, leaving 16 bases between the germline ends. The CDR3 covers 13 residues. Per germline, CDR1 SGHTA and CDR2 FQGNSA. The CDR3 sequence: CASALWEYNEQYF. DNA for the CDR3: TGTGCCAGCGCACTTTGGGAGTACAACGAGCAGTACTTC.

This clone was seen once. CDR3 sequence reads: CATRTTPVPRGAVYGYTF. The CDR3 DNA sequence: TGTGCCACCAGAACCACGCCAGTTCCTCGGGGGGCAGTCTATGGCTACACCTTC. The V gene is TRBV10-3, the J gene TRBJ1-2; D possibly corresponds to TRBD1 (6 bases). The length of the CDR3 is 18 residues. V was clipped by 10 bases and J by 4 bases, with 31 bases between them. Germline V lookup: CDR1 ENHRY, CDR2 SYGVKD.

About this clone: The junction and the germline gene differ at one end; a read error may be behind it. This CDR3 reads CASSLAPDSKKAFF. In DNA form, the CDR3 reads TGTGCCAGCAGCCTAGCTCCAGACTCCAAGAAAGCTTTCTTT. The genes are TRBV7-8 and TRBJ1-1, with unresolved D. Germline CDR1 is SGHVS and CDR2 is FQNEAQ. This CDR3 spans 14 amino acids.

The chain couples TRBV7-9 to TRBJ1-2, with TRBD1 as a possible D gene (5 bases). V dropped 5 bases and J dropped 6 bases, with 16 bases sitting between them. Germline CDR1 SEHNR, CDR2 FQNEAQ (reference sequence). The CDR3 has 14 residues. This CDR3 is CASSRTTGVDGYTF. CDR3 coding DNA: TGTGCCAGCAGCCGGACAACAGGCGTAGATGGCTACACCTTC.

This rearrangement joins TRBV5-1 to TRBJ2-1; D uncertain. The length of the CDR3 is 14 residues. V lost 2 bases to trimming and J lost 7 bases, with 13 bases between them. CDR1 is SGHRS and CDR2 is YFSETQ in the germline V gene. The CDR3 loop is CASSLPQLENEQFF. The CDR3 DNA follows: TGCGCCAGCAGCTTACCGCAGCTGGAGAATGAGCAGTTCTTC.

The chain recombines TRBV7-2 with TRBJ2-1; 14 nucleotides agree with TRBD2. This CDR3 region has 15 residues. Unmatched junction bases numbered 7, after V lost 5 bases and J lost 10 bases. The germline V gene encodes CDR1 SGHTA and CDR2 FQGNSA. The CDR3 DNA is TGTGCCAGCAGCATAGACGGACTAGCGGGGGGAGAGCAGTTCTTC. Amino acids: CASSIDGLAGGEQFF.

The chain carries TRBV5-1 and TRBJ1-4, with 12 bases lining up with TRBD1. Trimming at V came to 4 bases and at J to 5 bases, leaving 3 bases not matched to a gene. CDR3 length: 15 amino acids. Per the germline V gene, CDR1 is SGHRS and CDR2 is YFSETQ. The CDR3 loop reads CASSRDRGRNEKLFF. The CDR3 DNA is TGCGCCAGCAGCCGGGACAGGGGGCGGAATGAAAAACTGTTTTTT.

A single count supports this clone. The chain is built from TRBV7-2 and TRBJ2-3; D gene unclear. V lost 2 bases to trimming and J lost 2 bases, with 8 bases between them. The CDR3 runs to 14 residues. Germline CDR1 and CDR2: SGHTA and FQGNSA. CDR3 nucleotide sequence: TGTGCCAGCAGCTTAAACAGCCTCACAGATACGCAGTATTTT. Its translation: CASSLNSLTDTQYF.

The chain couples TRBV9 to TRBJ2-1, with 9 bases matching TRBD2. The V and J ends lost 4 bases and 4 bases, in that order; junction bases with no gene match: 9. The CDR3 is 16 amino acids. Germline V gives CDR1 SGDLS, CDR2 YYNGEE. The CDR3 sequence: CASSPLAGAFYNEQFF. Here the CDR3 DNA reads TGTGCCAGCAGCCCACTAGCGGGTGCCTTTTACAATGAGCAGTTCTTC.

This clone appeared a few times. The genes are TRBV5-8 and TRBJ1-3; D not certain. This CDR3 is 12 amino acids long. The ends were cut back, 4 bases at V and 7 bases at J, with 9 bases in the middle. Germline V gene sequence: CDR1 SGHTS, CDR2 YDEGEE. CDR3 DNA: TGTGCCAGCAGCCCCCGGAGGAACACCATATATTTT. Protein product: CASSPRRNTIYF.

The CDR3 spells CASSQADQGGRVQFF. As DNA, the CDR3 is TGCGCCAGCAGCCAAGCGGATCAGGGGGGTCGAGTGCAGTTCTTC. V is TRBV4-1 and J is TRBJ2-1; possible D gene TRBD1, 7 bases. This CDR3 region has 15 residues. Germline CDR1 MGHRA, CDR2 YSYEKL. V was shortened by 1 base and J by 12 bases, with 19 bases between the two germline ends.

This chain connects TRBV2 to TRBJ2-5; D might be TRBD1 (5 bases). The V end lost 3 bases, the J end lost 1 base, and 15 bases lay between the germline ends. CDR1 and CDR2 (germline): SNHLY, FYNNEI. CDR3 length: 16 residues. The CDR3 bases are TGTGCCAGCAGTGATCCCAGGGTTAGGCTCCAAGAGACCCAGTACTTC. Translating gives CASSDPRVRLQETQYF.

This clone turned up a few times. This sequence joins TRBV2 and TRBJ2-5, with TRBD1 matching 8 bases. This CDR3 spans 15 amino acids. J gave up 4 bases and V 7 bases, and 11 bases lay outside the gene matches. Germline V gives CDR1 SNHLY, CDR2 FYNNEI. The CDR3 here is CASISQGAVGETQYF. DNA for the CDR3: TGTGCCAGCATCTCTCAGGGGGCGGTAGGAGAGACCCAGTACTTC.